This T cell receptor (beta chain) was recorded in a study of neurological immune-mediated disorders. Study outcomes and limitations: While HTLV-1-associated myelopathy showed the greatest TCR clonal expansion, multiple sclerosis showed the least, falling below healthy controls.

In this sample, this clonotype is medium-sized. Its target is not known. The time point is: technical triplicate 2. 5'RACE with 10-nucleotide random UMIs produced the cDNA. Every sequencing run generated over 160 million TCR-beta sequences from 15-18 subjects. MiXCR was run by TCRdb on the 5' RACE reads, yielding one entry per CDR3 protein. Of about 59,000 distinct CDR3 sequences in the sample, about 25% were seen once. J lost 3 bases, V lost 0 bases, and 8 bases had no gene match. The germline gives CDR1 DFQATT, CDR2 SNEGSKA (reference sequence). CDR3 length equals 15 residues. This receptor was obtained from a man in his 60s with HTLV-1-associated myelopathy (HAM/TSP). Sequencing was performed on PBMCs. The chain recombines TRBV20-1 with TRBJ2-7; 7 bases align to TRBD2. DNA for the CDR3: TGCAGTGCTAGAGATCATAAGCGGGGTCTCTACGAGCAGTACTTC. It yields the protein CSARDHKRGLYEQYF.